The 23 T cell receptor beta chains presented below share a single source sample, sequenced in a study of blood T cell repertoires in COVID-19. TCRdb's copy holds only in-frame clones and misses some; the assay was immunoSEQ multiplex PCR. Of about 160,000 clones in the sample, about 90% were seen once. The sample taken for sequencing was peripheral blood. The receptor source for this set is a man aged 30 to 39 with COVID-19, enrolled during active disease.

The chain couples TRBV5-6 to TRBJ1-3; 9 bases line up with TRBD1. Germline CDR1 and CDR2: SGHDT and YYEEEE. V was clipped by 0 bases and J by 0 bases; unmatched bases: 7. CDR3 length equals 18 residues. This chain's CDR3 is CASSLVGTGIFSGNTIYF. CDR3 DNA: TGTGCCAGCAGCTTGGTAGGGACAGGGATTTTCTCTGGAAACACCATATATTTT. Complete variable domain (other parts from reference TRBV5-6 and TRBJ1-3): DAGVTQSPTHLIKTRGQQVTLRCSPKSGHDTVSWYQQALGQGPQFIFQYYEEEERQRGNFPDRFSGHQFPNYSSELNVNALLLGDSALYLCASSLVGTGIFSGNTIYFGEGSWLTVV.

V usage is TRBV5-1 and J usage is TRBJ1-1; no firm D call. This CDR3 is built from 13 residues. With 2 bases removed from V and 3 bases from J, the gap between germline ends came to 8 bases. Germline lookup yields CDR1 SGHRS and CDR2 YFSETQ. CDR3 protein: CASSFVRDTEAFF. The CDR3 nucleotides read TGCGCCAGCAGCTTCGTCCGGGACACTGAAGCTTTCTTT.

The chain's CDR3 is CASSAGGGPNTEAFF. The DNA of the CDR3 is TGTGCCAGCAGCGCAGGAGGGGGCCCTAACACTGAAGCTTTCTTT. The V call is TRBV7-2, the J call TRBJ1-1, with TRBD1 matching over 7 bases. The germline V gene encodes CDR1 SGHTA and CDR2 FQGNSA. The V gene end was trimmed by 5 bases and the J gene end by 2 bases; junction bases not matched to a gene: 8. This CDR3 is built from 15 residues.

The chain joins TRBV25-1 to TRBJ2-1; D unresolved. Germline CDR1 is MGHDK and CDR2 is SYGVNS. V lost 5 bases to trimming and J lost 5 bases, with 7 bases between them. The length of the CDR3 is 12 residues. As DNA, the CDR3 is TGTGCCAGCAGTCTCCTAGACAATGAGCAGTTCTTC. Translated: CASSLLDNEQFF.

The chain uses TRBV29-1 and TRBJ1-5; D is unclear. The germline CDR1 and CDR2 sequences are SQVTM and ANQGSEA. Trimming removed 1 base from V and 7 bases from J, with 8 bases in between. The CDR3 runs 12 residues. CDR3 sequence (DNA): TGCAGCGTTGAAGGGGGAGGCCAGCCCCAGCATTTT. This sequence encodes CSVEGGGQPQHF.

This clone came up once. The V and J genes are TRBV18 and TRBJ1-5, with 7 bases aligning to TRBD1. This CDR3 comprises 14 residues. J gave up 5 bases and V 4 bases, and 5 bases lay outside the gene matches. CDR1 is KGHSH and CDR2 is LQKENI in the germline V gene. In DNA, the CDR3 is TGTGCCAGCTCACAGACAGGGTCGGATCAGCCCCAGCATTTT. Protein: CASSQTGSDQPQHF.

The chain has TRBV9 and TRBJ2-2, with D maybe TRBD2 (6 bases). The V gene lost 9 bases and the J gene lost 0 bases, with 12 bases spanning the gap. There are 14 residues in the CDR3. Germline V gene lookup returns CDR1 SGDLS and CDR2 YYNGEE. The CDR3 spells CATSGVSNTGELFF. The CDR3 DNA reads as TGTGCCACCTCGGGAGTTTCGAACACCGGGGAGCTGTTTTTT.

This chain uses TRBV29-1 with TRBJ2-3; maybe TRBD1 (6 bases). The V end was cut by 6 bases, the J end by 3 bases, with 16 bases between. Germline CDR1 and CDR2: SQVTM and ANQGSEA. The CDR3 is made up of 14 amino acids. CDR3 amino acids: CSVERGTKTDTQYF. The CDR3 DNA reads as TGCAGCGTCGAAAGGGGGACGAAGACAGATACGCAGTATTTT.

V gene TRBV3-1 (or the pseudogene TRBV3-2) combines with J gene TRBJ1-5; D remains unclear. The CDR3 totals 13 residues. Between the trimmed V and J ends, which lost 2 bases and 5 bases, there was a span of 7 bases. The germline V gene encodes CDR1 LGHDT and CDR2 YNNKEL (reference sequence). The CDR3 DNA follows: TGTGCCAGCAGCCAACTAACTTATCAGCCCCAGCATTTT. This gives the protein CASSQLTYQPQHF.

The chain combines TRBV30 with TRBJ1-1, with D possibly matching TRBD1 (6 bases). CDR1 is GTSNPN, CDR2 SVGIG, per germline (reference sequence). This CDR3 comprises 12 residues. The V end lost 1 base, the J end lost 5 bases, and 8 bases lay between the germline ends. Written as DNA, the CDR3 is TGTGCCTGGAGTGCTACAGGGACTGAAGCTTTCTTT. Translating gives CAWSATGTEAFF.

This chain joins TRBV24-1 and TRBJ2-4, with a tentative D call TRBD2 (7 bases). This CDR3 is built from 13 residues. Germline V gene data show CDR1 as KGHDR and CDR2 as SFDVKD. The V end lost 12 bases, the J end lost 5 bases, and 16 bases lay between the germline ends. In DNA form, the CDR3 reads TGTGCCGTTGGGGGGGCGACTGAAAACATTCAGTACTTC. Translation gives CAVGGATENIQYF.

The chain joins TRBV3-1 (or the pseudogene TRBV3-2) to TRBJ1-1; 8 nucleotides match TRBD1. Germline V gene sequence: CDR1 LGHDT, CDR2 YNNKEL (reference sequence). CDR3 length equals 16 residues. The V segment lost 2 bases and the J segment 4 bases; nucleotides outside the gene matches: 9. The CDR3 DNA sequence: TGTGCCAGCAGCCAACCCATCTGGACAGGGAGCACTGAAGCTTTCTTT. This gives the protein CASSQPIWTGSTEAFF.

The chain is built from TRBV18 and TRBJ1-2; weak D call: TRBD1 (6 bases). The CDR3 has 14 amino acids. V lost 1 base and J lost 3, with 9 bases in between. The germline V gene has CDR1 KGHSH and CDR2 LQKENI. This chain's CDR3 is CASSPREGDYGYTF. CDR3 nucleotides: TGTGCCAGCTCACCACGGGAGGGGGACTATGGCTACACCTTC.

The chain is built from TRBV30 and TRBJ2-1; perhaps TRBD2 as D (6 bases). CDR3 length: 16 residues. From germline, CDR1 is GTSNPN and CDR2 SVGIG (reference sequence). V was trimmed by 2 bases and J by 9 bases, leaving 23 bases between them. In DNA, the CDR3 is TGTGCCTGGAGTTCTCCCCGGAGGGCAGGGACCATTGAGCAGTTCTTC. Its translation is CAWSSPRRAGTIEQFF. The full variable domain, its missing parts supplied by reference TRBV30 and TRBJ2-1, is SQTIHQWPATLVQPVGSPLSLECTVEGTSNPNLYWYRQAAGRGLQLLFYSVGIGQISSEVPQNLSASRPQDRQFILSSKKLLLSDSGFYLCAWSSPRRAGTIEQFFGPGTRLTVL.

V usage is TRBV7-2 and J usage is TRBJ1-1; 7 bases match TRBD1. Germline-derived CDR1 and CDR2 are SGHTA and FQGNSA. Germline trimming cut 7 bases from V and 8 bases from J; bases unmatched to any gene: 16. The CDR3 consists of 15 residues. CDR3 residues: CASTKQSDRRSEAFF. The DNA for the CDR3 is TGTGCCAGCACCAAACAATCGGACAGGCGAAGCGAAGCTTTCTTT.

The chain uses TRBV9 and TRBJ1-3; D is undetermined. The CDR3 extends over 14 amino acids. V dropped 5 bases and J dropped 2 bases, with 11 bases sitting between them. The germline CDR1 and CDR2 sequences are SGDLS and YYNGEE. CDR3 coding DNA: TGTGCCAGCAGTCGAGGATTAACTGGAAACACCATATATTTT. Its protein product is CASSRGLTGNTIYF.

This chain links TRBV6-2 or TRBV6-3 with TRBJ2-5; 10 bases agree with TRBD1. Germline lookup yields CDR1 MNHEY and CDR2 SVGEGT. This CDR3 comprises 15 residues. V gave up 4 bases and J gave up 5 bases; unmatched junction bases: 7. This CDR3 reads CASSSGTGVGETQYF. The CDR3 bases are TGTGCCAGCAGTTCCGGGACAGGGGTAGGCGAGACCCAGTACTTC.

The CDR3 nucleotides are TGTGCCAGCAGTGAAGTCAGGGGCTGGGGAAACACCATATATTTT. Its protein product is CASSEVRGWGNTIYF. This chain links TRBV6-1 with TRBJ1-3; a possible D gene is TRBD1 (6 bases). This CDR3 has 15 amino acids. Trimming took 1 base from V and 4 from J, leaving 11 bases between them. CDR1 is MNHNS and CDR2 is SASEGT in the germline V gene.

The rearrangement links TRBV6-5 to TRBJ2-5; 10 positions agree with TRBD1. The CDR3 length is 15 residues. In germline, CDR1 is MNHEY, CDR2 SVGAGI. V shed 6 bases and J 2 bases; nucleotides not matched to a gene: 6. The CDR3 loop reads CASRRDRGRQETQYF. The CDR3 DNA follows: TGTGCCAGCAGACGGGACAGGGGCCGACAAGAGACCCAGTACTTC.

CDR3 sequence reads: CASTPGEELFF. CDR3 DNA sequence: TGTGCCAGCACCCCGGGTGAGGAGCTGTTTTTT. The chain couples TRBV13 to TRBJ2-2; D not certain. The CDR3 runs 11 residues. Trimming shortened V by 7 bases and J by 10 bases, and 10 bases separated the two germline ends. Germline V lookup: CDR1 PRHDT, CDR2 FYEKMQ (reference sequence).

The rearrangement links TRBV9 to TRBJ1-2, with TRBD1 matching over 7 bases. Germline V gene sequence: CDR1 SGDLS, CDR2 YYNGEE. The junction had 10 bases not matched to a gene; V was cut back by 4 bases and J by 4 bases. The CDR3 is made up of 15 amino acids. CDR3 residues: CASSPEGTVSYGYTF. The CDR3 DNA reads TGTGCCAGCAGCCCCGAGGGGACAGTTAGCTATGGCTACACCTTC.

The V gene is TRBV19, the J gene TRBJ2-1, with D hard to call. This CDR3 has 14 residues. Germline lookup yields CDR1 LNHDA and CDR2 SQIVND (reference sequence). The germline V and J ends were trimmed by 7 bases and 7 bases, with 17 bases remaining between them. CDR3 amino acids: CASISPTARNEQFF. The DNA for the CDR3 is TGTGCCAGTATCTCCCCCACCGCGAGGAATGAGCAGTTCTTC.

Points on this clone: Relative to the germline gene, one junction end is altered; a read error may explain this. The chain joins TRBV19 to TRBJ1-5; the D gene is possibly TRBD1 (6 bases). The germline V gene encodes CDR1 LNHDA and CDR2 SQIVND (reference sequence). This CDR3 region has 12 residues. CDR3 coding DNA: TGCGGGGGGGGCGATAGCAATCAGCCCCAGCATTTT. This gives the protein CGGGDSNQPQHF.